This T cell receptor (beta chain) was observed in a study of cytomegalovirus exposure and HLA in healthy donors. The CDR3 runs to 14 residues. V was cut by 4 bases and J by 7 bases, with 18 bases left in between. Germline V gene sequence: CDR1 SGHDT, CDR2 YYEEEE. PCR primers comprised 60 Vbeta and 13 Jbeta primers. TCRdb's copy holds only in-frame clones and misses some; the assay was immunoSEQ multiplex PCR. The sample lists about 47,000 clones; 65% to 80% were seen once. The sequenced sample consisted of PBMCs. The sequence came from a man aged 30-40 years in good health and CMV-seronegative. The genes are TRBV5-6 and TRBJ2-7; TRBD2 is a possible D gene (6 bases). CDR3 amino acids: CASSKLALRQEQYF. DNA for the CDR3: TGTGCCAGCAGCAAACTAGCCCTCAGACAGGAGCAGTACTTC.